The TCR beta chain under discussion was sequenced for a study of shared clonotypes between healthy human individuals. Study outcomes and limitations: Despite large depth, rarefaction showed incomplete sorted-subset sequencing.

As for this clone: The antigen is unknown.

The CDR3 consists of 13 residues. The germline V gene has CDR1 ENHRY and CDR2 SYGVKD. V was trimmed by 10 bases and J by 3 bases, leaving 15 bases between them. TCRdb's copy holds only in-frame clones and misses some; the assay was immunoSEQ multiplex PCR. Of 1.6 million or so clones listed, roughly 95% were seen once; the top ten hold approximately 1.1%. Every one of the donors was a Caucasian adult that lived in Nashville, Tennessee. The source is a man aged 25-45 years in good health. The chain couples TRBV10-3 to TRBJ1-2; the D gene is possibly TRBD1 (5 bases). Specimen: naive CD4+ T cells sorted from blood. As for subset: CD45RA+ positively selected. The CDR3 DNA is TGTGCCAGCACGGGGCAGGGTGACTATGGCTACACCTTC. Protein sequence: CASTGQGDYGYTF.